This TCR beta chain was identified during a study of T-cell memory formation after mild COVID-19. Study context: The two donors had largely donor-specific TCR clusters.

The ends were cut back, 3 bases at V and 5 bases at J, with 19 bases in the middle. The V gene's germline CDR1 is GTSNPN and CDR2 SVGIG (reference sequence). The CDR3 sequence is 15 residues long. TCRdb itself ran the 5' RACE reads through MiXCR, one entry per CDR3 protein. The sample lists about 560,000 distinct CDR3 sequences; 20% to 25% were seen once. Only a few counts were recorded for this clonotype. The TCR comes from an adult woman who had mild COVID-19 (a few samples of this study predate the infection). Cell type and time point are not known. The chain employs TRBV30 and TRBJ2-5; D might be TRBD2 (6 bases). The specimen sequenced was PBMCs or a T cell subset sorted from them (not recorded which). The CDR3 nucleotides are TGTGCCTGGAGCACGGCGGGACCTCGGAGGGAGACCCAGTACTTC. It yields the protein CAWSTAGPRRETQYF.